This T cell receptor beta chain was profiled in a study of cytomegalovirus exposure and HLA in healthy donors. PCR amplification relied on 60 Vbeta primers (plus 13 Jbeta primers). Profiled with immunoSEQ multiplex PCR; TCRdb holds only in-frame clones, not every one. The sample totals 45,000 to 70,000 clones. In germline, CDR1 is KGHSH, CDR2 LQKENI. This CDR3 is 14 amino acids long. Trimming removed 3 bases from V and 3 bases from J, with 12 bases in between. The chain combines TRBV18 with TRBJ2-7; possibly TRBD2 for D (6 bases). This TCR derives from a woman aged 45-60 years in good health and CMV-seropositive. Material for sequencing was PBMCs. In DNA, the CDR3 is TGTGCCAGCTCACCCGGACTACTCGACTACGAGCAGTACTTC. Translating it yields CASSPGLLDYEQYF.